This TCR beta chain was found in a study of T cells in Graves' hyperthyroidism and ophthalmopathy. This clonotype was counted a few times. There were TCR beta CDR3 regions amplified from RNA transcripts. During a first-round RT-PCR of the TCR CDR3, the HTBI primer set was used. MiXCR, run by TCRdb on the multiplex PCR reads, gives a single entry per CDR3 protein. The sample consists of approximately 720,000 distinct CDR3 sequences, 18% of them appearing once. Subjects aged 18 to 65 presented with newly diagnosed hyperthyroidism of less than 2 months' duration. The sample was blood. This receptor was identified in a woman aged 50 to 65 with Graves' hyperthyroidism that later progressed to Graves' ophthalmopathy.

DNA of the CDR3: TGTGCCAGCAGCCCTTACCCTAGCGGGTGGGCCGGGGAGCTGTTTTTT. It is translated as CASSPYPSGWAGELFF. This chain joins TRBV7-3 and TRBJ2-2; TRBD2 matches at 8 bases. J was trimmed by 6 bases and V by 5 bases; bases with no gene match: 11. The CDR3 contains 16 residues. Germline CDR1 and CDR2: SGHTA and FQGTGA. The variable domain in full, with the rest retrieved from reference TRBV7-3 and TRBJ2-2, is GAGVSQTPSNKVTEKGKYVELRCDPISGHTALYWYRQSLGQGPEFLIYFQGTGAADDSGLPNDRFFAVRPEGSVSTLKIQRTERGDSAVYLCASSPYPSGWAGELFFGEGSRLTVL.